These 20 T cell receptor beta chains were sequenced from one sample in a study of T cells expressing NK-cell markers. TCRdb reprocessed the 5' RACE reads and reports one entry per CDR3 protein, with no DNA. Its table records about 5,000 distinct CDR3 sequences. The sample comprised blood T cells: a sorted CD56 or NKG2C T cell subset, CD4+ or CD8+ T cells, or bulk PBMC T cells (not recorded which). The receptor source for this set is a man aged 18 to 35 in good health.

CDR3 sequence: CASSETSGRADTQYF. The chain has TRBV6-4 and TRBJ2-3; TCRdb lists TRBD2, though no DNA is available to test this call. The CDR3 is 15 residues long. CDR1 and CDR2 from the germline V gene are MRHNA and SNTAGT.

This chain joins TRBV5-1 and TRBJ2-2. The germline gives CDR1 SGHRS, CDR2 YFSETQ. This CDR3 comprises 13 residues. CDR3: CASSPENTGELFF.

The rearrangement joins TRBV29-1 to TRBJ2-7; TCRdb picks TRBD1, but there is no DNA to check that call. This CDR3 contains 17 residues. CDR1 is SQVTM and CDR2 is ANQGSEA in the germline V gene. CDR3: CSVVPLLAGTGYHEQYF.

The chain combines TRBV10-3 with TRBJ2-2; the D call of TRBD2 rests on TCRdb alone, since no DNA is present to check it. Germline CDR1 ENHRY, CDR2 SYGVKD. The length of the CDR3 is 17 residues. CDR3 residues: CAISAPGLADYTGELFF.

This chain uses TRBV20-1 with TRBJ2-2; the TCRdb call, TRBD2, lacks DNA for checking. CDR3 length: 17 amino acids. Germline CDR1 is DFQATT and CDR2 is SNEGSKA (reference sequence). The CDR3 reads CSAILAGADRITGELFF.

By frequency, this clonotype registers medium-sized. The chain links TRBV27 to TRBJ2-1; TCRdb lists TRBD2, though no DNA is available to test this call. Germline V gene sequence: CDR1 MNHEY, CDR2 SMNVEV (reference sequence). This CDR3 has 15 residues. The chain's CDR3 is CASSFGLAGGYEQFF.

This clonotype is deemed medium-sized (0.01 to 0.1%) by its frequency. V is TRBV4-1 and J is TRBJ2-2; there is no DNA to check the TCRdb D call of TRBD2. Germline values: CDR1 MGHRA, CDR2 YSYEKL. This CDR3 has 14 amino acids. Here the CDR3 reads CASSGRADGGELFF.

The chain uses TRBV5-1 and TRBJ2-1. CDR1 SGHRS and CDR2 YFSETQ come from the germline V gene. This CDR3 is 14 amino acids long. CDR3: CASSLDPVGNEQFF.

This chain uses TRBV19 with TRBJ2-3; TCRdb outputs TRBD2, but without DNA this stays unchecked. The CDR3 is made up of 12 amino acids. Looked up from germline, CDR1 is LNHDA and CDR2 is SQIVND (reference sequence). The CDR3 spells CASGRPDLGQYF.

This chain uses TRBV7-6 with TRBJ2-1. The germline V gene encodes CDR1 SGHVS and CDR2 FNYEAQ. The CDR3 has 15 residues. CDR3 residues: CASSLPGPNYNEQFF.

CDR3 residues: CSALDRVLGSNQPQHF. The gene calls are TRBV20-1 and TRBJ1-5; TCRdb gives TRBD1 as the D gene, but with no DNA this cannot be confirmed. The V gene's germline CDR1 is DFQATT and CDR2 SNEGSKA (reference sequence). CDR3 length: 16 residues.

The chain combines TRBV6-1 with TRBJ2-2; TCRdb returns TRBD1, unconfirmable since there is no DNA. The CDR3 extends over 15 amino acids. Germline V CDR1 and CDR2: MNHNS, SASEGT. The CDR3 sequence is CAIQVGQGGSGELFF.

The CDR3 is CASSIKGQGFLGYTF. The rearrangement uses TRBV19 and TRBJ1-2; TCRdb designates TRBD1, a call that cannot be tested without DNA. CDR1 is LNHDA and CDR2 is SQIVND in the germline V gene (reference sequence). This CDR3 has 15 residues. The entire variable domain, with the rest obtained from reference TRBV19 and TRBJ1-2, is as follows: DGGITQSPKYLFRKEGQNVTLSCEQNLNHDAMYWYRQDPGQGLRLIYYSQIVNDFQKGDIAEGYSVSREKKESFPLTVTSAQKNPTAFYLCASSIKGQGFLGYTFGSGTRLTVV.

The chain couples TRBV7-9 to TRBJ2-3. This CDR3 is built from 14 residues. Germline lookup yields CDR1 SEHNR and CDR2 FQNEAQ (reference sequence). CDR3: CASSLGLAQDTQYF. The full variable domain, rest sourced from reference TRBV7-9 and TRBJ2-3, is DTGVSQNPRHKITKRGQNVTFRCDPISEHNRLYWYRQTLGQGPEFLTYFQNEAQLEKSRLLSDRFSAERPKGSFSTLEIQRTEQGDSAMYLCASSLGLAQDTQYFGPGTRLTVL.

The V and J genes are TRBV30 and TRBJ2-1; TCRdb designates TRBD1, a call that cannot be tested without DNA. Looked up from germline, CDR1 is GTSNPN and CDR2 is SVGIG (reference sequence). The CDR3 contains 14 residues. The CDR3 is CAWRGGSSYNEQFF. Full variable domain (missing parts from reference TRBV30 and TRBJ2-1): SQTIHQWPATLVQPVGSPLSLECTVEGTSNPNLYWYRQAAGRGLQLLFYSVGIGQISSEVPQNLSASRPQDRQFILSSKKLLLSDSGFYLCAWRGGSSYNEQFFGPGTRLTVL.

The rearrangement joins TRBV5-5 to TRBJ2-1; TCRdb's assignment of TRBD1 cannot be checked, as there is no DNA. The germline CDR1 and CDR2 sequences are SGHKS and YYEKEE (reference sequence). CDR3 length: 14 residues. The CDR3 spells CASSLEMDSNEQFF. Full variable domain (rest looked up from reference TRBV5-5 and TRBJ2-1): DAGVTQSPTHLIKTRGQQVTLRCSPISGHKSVSWYQQVLGQGPQFIFQYYEKEERGRGNFPDRFSARQFPNYSSELNVNALLLGDSALYLCASSLEMDSNEQFFGPGTRLTVL.

The chain recombines TRBV13 with TRBJ2-5; TCRdb outputs TRBD1, but without DNA this stays unchecked. This CDR3 is 14 amino acids long. Germline V gene lookup returns CDR1 PRHDT and CDR2 FYEKMQ (reference sequence). CDR3 sequence: CASSLGQGAKTQYF. Supplemented by reference TRBV13 and TRBJ2-5, the full variable domain reads AAGVIQSPRHLIKEKRETATLKCYPIPRHDTVYWYQQGPGQDPQFLISFYEKMQSDKGSIPDRFSAQQFSDYHSELNMSSLELGDSALYFCASSLGQGAKTQYFGPGTRLLVL.

CDR3 region: CASSSSGTEISLYGYTF. The chain is built from TRBV7-2 and TRBJ1-2; TCRdb lists TRBD1, though no DNA is available to test this call. Germline loops: CDR1 SGHTA, CDR2 FQGNSA. This CDR3 has 17 residues.

The gene calls are TRBV6-4 and TRBJ2-2; there is no DNA to check the TCRdb D call of TRBD1. CDR1 is MRHNA, CDR2 SNTAGT, per germline. The length of the CDR3 is 15 residues. CDR3 protein: CASSETGGYTGELFF.

The rearrangement joins TRBV2 to TRBJ1-5; TCRdb reports TRBD1, a call that lacks DNA to check it against. Per the germline V gene, CDR1 is SNHLY and CDR2 is FYNNEI. The CDR3 is 17 amino acids. CDR3 region: CASGQGGPVYSNQPQHF.